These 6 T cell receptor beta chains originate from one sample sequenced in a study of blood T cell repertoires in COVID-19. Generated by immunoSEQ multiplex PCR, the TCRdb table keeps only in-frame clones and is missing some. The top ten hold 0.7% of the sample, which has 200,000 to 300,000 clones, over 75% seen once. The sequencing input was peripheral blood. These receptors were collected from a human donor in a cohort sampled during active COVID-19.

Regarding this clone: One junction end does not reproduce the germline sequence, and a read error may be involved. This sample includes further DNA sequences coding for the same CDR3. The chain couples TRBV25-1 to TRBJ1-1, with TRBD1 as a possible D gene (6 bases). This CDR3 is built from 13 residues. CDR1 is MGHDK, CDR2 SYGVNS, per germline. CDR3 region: CASSEDRHTEAFF. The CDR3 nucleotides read TGTGCCAGCAGTGAAGACAGGCACACTGAAGCTTTTTTT. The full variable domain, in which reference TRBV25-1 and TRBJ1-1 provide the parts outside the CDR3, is EADIYQTPRYLVIGTGKKITLECSQTMGHDKMYWYQQDPGMELHLIHYSYGVNSTEKGDLSSESTVSRIRTEHFPLTLESARPSHTSQYLCASSEDRHTEAFFGQGTRLTVV.

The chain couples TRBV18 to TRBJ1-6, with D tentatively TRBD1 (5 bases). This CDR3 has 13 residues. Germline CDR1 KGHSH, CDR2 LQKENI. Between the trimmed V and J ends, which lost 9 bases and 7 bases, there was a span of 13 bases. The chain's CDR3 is CASLDRDNSPLHF. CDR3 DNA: TGTGCCAGTCTCGACAGAGACAATTCACCCCTCCACTTT.

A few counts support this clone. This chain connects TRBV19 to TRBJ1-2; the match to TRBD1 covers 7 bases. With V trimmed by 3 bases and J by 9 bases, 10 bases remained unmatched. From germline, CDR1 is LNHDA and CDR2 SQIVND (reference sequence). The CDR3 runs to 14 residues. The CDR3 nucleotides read TGTGCCAGTAGTATCAAGGGACAGTCCGGGAGCTACACCTTC. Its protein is CASSIKGQSGSYTF.

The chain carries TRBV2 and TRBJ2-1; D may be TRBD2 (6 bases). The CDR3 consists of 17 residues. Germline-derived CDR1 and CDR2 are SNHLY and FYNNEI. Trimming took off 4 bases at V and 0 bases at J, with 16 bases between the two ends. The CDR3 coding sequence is TGTGCCAGCAGTGGACGGCTAGGGCGGGGCTCCTACAATGAGCAGTTCTTC. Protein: CASSGRLGRGSYNEQFF.

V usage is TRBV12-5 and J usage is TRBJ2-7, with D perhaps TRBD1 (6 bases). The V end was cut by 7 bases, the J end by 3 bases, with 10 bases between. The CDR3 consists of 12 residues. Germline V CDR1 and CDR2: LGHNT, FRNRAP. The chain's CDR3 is CASAHRDYEQYF. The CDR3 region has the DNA TGTGCTAGTGCCCACAGGGACTACGAGCAGTACTTC. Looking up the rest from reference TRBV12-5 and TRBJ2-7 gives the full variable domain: DARVTQTPRHKVTEMGQEVTMRCQPILGHNTVFWYRQTMMQGLELLAYFRNRAPLDDSGMPKDRFSAEMPDATLATLKIQPSEPRDSAVYFCASAHRDYEQYFGPGTRLTVT.

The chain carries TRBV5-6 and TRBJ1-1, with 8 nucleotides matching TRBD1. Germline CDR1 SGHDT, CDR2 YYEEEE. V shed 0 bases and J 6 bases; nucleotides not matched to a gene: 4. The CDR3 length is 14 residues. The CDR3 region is CASSLGTGGAEAFF. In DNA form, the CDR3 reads TGTGCCAGCAGCTTGGGTACAGGGGGGGCTGAAGCTTTCTTT.